This T cell receptor beta chain was sequenced in a study of identical twins (dated by TCRdb to the mid-2010s). For the study in its entirety: TCR alpha and beta repertoires from monozygotic twins, unrelated adults of various ages and cord blood were deep-sequenced to test whether fetal clonotypes persist. Replicate twin experiments were performed at different times using different library preparation protocols to rule out contamination.

What the study reported, not specific to this receptor: Because the same donors could not be followed over many years, the conclusions relied on cross-sectional statistical analysis. Abundant cord blood beta clonotypes carried fewer insertions; young adult naive repertoires showed a weaker similar trend, while memory repertoires showed none. In monozygotic twins, out-of-frame TCR alpha sharing was systematically underestimated by recombination models, although the models agreed with sharing between unrelated individuals. Out-of-frame TCR alpha sequences shared between twins showed an excess of low generation-probability sequences compared with coincidental sharing between unrelated individuals. Invariant T cells such as MAIT and iNKT could partly confound zero-insertion analyses, though diverse VJ usage argued against this for most clonotypes. Excess twin sharing in beta out-of-frame sequences was weaker because fewer shared sequences lowered the signal-to-noise ratio.

Concerning this clonotype itself: Its antigen remains unidentified. Within one base of it there is no much larger clone, and no base qualities were kept.

The library was generated by 5' RACE. TCRdb shows the sequencer as Illumina HiSeq 2000. Template switching added a universal primer binding site, and the final cDNA carried a unique molecular identifier that allowed TCR cDNA molecules to be counted accurately. First-strand cDNA for TCR alpha and beta chains was synthesized from specific primers in the conserved constant-segment region. To control for contamination, each cDNA library was double barcoded with a SMART-Mk sample barcode plus Illumina barcodes. TruSeq adapter sequences and Illumina sample barcodes were added in two successive PCR steps. The TCR alpha and beta cDNA libraries were sequenced on the Illumina HiSeq platform using custom primers. The authors processed their data as follows. MiGEC was used to process raw reads and extract unique molecular identifiers, and MiXCR was used to find CDR3 positions. For each individual, recombination models were inferred using an EM algorithm with the repgenHMM and IGoR tools. Shared clonotypes were analyzed with the tcR package in R, and sharing was normalized by the product of cloneset sizes. Out-of-frame nonproductive sequences were analyzed to study raw recombination free of thymic and clonal selection effects. TCRdb reworked the public reads: Q25 trimming with fastp, MiXCR clone assembly, productive beta chains retained. For every CDR3 protein sequence, its rows merge into one entry that carries the most common genes and DNA. The V and J calls come from TCRdb's annotation, not from the publication. In this sample the table shows 1.5 million or so distinct CDR3 sequences, about 31% of which occur a single time. Clones ranked in the top ten supply about 0.27% of the sample.

Only healthy Caucasian donors were included. The junction carries 13 bases between V and J, which are trimmed by 0 bases and 1 base respectively. The CDR3 holds 16 amino acids from the cysteine to the phenylalanine. Only the CDR3 DNA stays, 48 bases, in frame from base 1. Sequences DFQATT (CDR1) and SNEGSKA (CDR2) are obtained from the germline V gene (reference sequence). The chain is made from TRBV20-1 and TRBJ1-5; the D gene identity is not certain. This sequence originates from a newborn girl in good health. Input material: cord blood. At the DNA level, the sequence is TGCAGTGCTAGAGATGGAGGGCGGTGGAGCAATCAGCCCCAGCATTTT. The resulting protein is CSARDGGRWSNQPQHF.